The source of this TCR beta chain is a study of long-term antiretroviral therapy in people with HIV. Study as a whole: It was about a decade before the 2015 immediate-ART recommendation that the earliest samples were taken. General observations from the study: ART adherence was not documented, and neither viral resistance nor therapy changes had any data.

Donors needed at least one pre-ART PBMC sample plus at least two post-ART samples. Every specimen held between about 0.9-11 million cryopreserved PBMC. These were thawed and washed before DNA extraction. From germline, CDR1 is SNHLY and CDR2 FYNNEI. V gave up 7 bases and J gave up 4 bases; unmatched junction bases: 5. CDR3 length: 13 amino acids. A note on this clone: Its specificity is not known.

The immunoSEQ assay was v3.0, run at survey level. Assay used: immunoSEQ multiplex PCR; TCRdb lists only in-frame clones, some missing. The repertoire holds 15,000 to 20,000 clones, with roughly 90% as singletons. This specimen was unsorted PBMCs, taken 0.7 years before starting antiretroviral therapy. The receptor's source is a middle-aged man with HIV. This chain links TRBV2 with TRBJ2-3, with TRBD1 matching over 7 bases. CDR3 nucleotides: TGTGCCAGCAAGGGGGCAAGGTCAGATACGCAGTATTTT. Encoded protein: CASKGARSDTQYF.